The subject of this entry is one T cell receptor (beta chain). The antigen is not known. This specimen comes from a study of cytomegalovirus exposure and HLA in healthy donors. This CDR3 comprises 13 residues. CDR1 is KGHSH and CDR2 is LQKENI in the germline V gene. J was trimmed by 5 bases and V by 3 bases; bases with no gene match: 1. General study findings and limits: In vitro checks showed that a few CMV-associated chains really do target CMV antigens.

Using immunoSEQ multiplex PCR, the repertoire was profiled, and TCRdb retains in-frame clones only, with some absent. The sample lists 250,000 to 300,000 clones, around 90% occurring once. The sample comprised PBMCs. V and J are TRBV18 and TRBJ2-7, with 10 bases matching TRBD1. This clonotype originated in a woman between 18 and 29 years old in good health and CMV-seronegative. The DNA of the CDR3 is TGTGCCAGCTCACCCGGGACAGGGGACGAGCAGTACGTC. Protein sequence: CASSPGTGDEQYV.